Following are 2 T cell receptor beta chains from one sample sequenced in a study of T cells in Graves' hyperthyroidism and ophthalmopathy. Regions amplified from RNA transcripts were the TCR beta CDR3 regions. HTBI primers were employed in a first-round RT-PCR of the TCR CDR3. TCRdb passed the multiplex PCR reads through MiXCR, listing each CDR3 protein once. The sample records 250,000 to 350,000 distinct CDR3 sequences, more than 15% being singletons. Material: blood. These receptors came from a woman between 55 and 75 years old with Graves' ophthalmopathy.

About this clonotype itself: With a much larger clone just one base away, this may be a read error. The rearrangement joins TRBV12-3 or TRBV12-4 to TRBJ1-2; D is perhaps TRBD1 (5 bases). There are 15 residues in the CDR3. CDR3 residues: CASSLGGVAPYSYTF. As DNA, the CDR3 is TGTGCCAGCAGTTTAGGGGGGGTGGCCCCCTATAGCTACACCTTC.

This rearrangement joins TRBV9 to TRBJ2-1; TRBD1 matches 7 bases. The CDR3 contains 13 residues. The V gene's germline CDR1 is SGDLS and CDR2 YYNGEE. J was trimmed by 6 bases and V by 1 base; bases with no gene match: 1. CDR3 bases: TGTGCCAGCAGCGTACAGGGGGTCAATGAGCAGTTCTTC. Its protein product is CASSVQGVNEQFF.